The 8 T cell receptor beta chains in this list originate from one sample, sequenced in a study of CD8 T cells in Susac syndrome. Random hexamers were used to reverse transcribe roughly 0.45 to 1 ug of RNA. A single record per CDR3 protein comes from TCRdb applying MiXCR to the immunoSEQ multiplex PCR reads. The sample holds approximately 94,000 distinct CDR3 sequences, 95% seen once. Sequencing input: CD8+ T cells from PBMCs. The receptor set was obtained from a human donor with Susac syndrome.

Notes on this clonotype: One end of the junction is discordant with germline, which a read error may explain. The chain has TRBV12-3 or TRBV12-4 and TRBJ2-7, with 9 bases identical to TRBD2. The CDR3 sequence is 13 residues long. This chain's CDR3 is CASRLAGDYEQYF. The CDR3 DNA sequence: TGTGCCAGCAGATTAGCGGGGGACTACGAGCAGTACTTC.

V usage is TRBV20-1 and J usage is TRBJ1-5; TRBD1 agrees at 9 bases. The CDR3 has 15 residues. The ends lost 1 base at V and 4 bases at J; junction bases unmatched: 5. Germline V gene sequence: CDR1 DFQATT, CDR2 SNEGSKA (reference sequence). CDR3 bases: TGCAGTGCTAGAGGGGGACAGGGCATAAATCAGCCCCAGCATTTT. Translated: CSARGGQGINQPQHF.

The chain has TRBV28 and TRBJ2-5, with D perhaps being TRBD1 or TRBD2 (5 bases each). V dropped 10 bases and J dropped 1 base, with 22 bases sitting between them. There are 16 residues in the CDR3. Looked up from germline, CDR1 is MDHEN and CDR2 is SYDVKM. CDR3 amino acids: CATEEKDPGPQETQYF. DNA for the CDR3: TGTGCCACCGAAGAAAAAGATCCGGGACCCCAAGAGACCCAGTACTTC.

V and J are TRBV27 and TRBJ2-1, with D perhaps matching TRBD1 or TRBD2 (5 bases each). With 5 bases removed from V and 8 bases from J, the gap between germline ends came to 16 bases. The CDR3 runs 14 residues. Germline CDR1 reads MNHEY; CDR2 reads SMNVEV (reference sequence). For the CDR3, the DNA is TGTGCCAGCAGTCCCATTATCGGGACCTATGAGCAGTTCTTC. It yields the protein CASSPIIGTYEQFF.

The genes are TRBV7-8 and TRBJ2-7; perhaps TRBD1 as D (6 bases). Trimming took off 8 bases at V and 7 bases at J, with 18 bases between the two ends. Germline CDR1 SGHVS, CDR2 FQNEAQ. The CDR3 consists of 13 residues. This CDR3 reads CASGEWGQREQYF. The CDR3 nucleotides read TGTGCCAGCGGGGAATGGGGGCAGCGGGAGCAGTACTTC.

The chain employs TRBV15 and TRBJ1-1; D is unresolved. Trimming shortened V by 1 base and J by 6 bases, and 9 bases separated the two germline ends. In germline, CDR1 is LNHNV, CDR2 YYDKDF (reference sequence). The CDR3 totals 13 residues. The CDR3 here is CATSRVSVPEAFF. In DNA, the CDR3 is TGTGCCACCAGCAGAGTTTCGGTGCCTGAAGCTTTCTTT. Based on the CDR3 plus reference TRBV15 and TRBJ1-1, the full variable domain is DAMVIQNPRYQVTQFGKPVTLSCSQTLNHNVMYWYQQKSSQAPKLLFHYYDKDFNNEADTPDNFQSRRPNTSFCFLDIRSPGLGDTAMYLCATSRVSVPEAFFGQGTRLTVV.

V and J are TRBV7-9 and TRBJ2-5, with D possibly being TRBD1 or TRBD2 (5 bases each). This CDR3 comprises 16 residues. V lost 7 bases and J 2 bases, leaving 20 bases between the germline ends. Germline CDR1 and CDR2: SEHNR and FQNEAQ (reference sequence). In nucleotides, the CDR3 is TGTGCCAGCAAAGCTGCCGGGGCTGGGGCACAAGAGACCCAGTACTTC. Its protein is CASKAAGAGAQETQYF.

V is TRBV20-1 and J is TRBJ2-5; D remains ambiguous. The germline CDR1 and CDR2 sequences are DFQATT and SNEGSKA (reference sequence). The CDR3 contains 12 residues. V was trimmed by 3 bases and J by 2 bases, leaving 7 bases between them. The CDR3 loop is CSASSRQETQYF. CDR3 in DNA: TGCAGTGCTAGCTCGCGGCAAGAGACCCAGTACTTC.